This TCR beta chain was obtained from a study of Graves' ophthalmopathy and Graves' hyperthyroidism. Findings and limits, study-wide: A 13-signature model separated ophthalmopathy from stable hyperthyroidism, reaching roughly 85% sensitivity and 75% to 83% specificity cross-validated.

The authors amplified TCR beta CDR3 regions, and they did so from RNA transcripts for repertoire sequencing. In the first round, RT-PCR was carried out with HTBI primers, and a multiplex PCR formed the second round. TCRdb reprocessed the multiplex PCR reads with MiXCR, giving one entry per CDR3 protein. The repertoire holds around 1.1 million distinct CDR3 sequences, with 36% as singletons. Germline CDR1 and CDR2: DFQATT and SNEGSKA (reference sequence). The CDR3 length is 14 residues. V dropped 0 bases and J dropped 4 bases, with 12 bases sitting between them. With regard to this clonotype: Its specificity is not known.

The sequence derives from an adult man with Graves' hyperthyroidism. V and J are TRBV20-1 and TRBJ1-1, with D unresolved. Material for sequencing was peripheral blood or thyroid tissue (not recorded which). The CDR3 DNA is TGCAGTGCTAGAGATCGTGGCGTAATCACTGAAGCTTTCTTT. It codes for CSARDRGVITEAFF.